A selection of T cell receptor beta chains follows, all from one sample in a study of glioma-infiltrating T cells. TCRdb recomputed calls from the multiplex PCR reads with MiXCR, one row per CDR3 protein. The profile covers a few hundred thousand distinct CDR3 sequences, with less than 50% appearing a single time and around 11% taken by the ten largest. Sequencing input: glioma tissue, nonneoplastic brain tissue, or PBMCs (not recorded which). The receptors originated from a human donor with low-grade glioma or glioblastoma, undergoing nonglioma brain surgery, or in good health (not recorded which). The CDR3 runs from the conserved cysteine through the conserved F or W. The order of the fields is clone size, D gene, J gene, V gene, CDR3 protein, CDR3 DNA. D genes are given only for firm matches. Only part of the rows carry a size: once, few, many, or a class if the clone is expanded.

size: few
D: TRBD1
J: TRBJ1-5
V: TRBV6-6
CDR3: CASSPLRQGLDQPQHF
DNA: TGTGCCAGCAGTCCCTTAAGACAGGGTCTTGATCAGCCCCAGCATTTT

size: NA
D: NA
J: TRBJ2-1
V: TRBV27
CDR3: CASSLGVGTYNEQFF
DNA: TGTGCCAGCAGTTTGGGAGTGGGGACCTACAATGAGCAGTTCTTC

size: once
D: NA
J: TRBJ1-2
V: TRBV28
CDR3: CASSLFGSGQGYTF
DNA: TGTGCCAGCAGTCTATTCGGCAGTGGGCAGGGCTACACCTTC

size: many
D: NA
J: TRBJ1-5
V: TRBV7-2
CDR3: CASSLAEYQPQHF
DNA: TGTGCCAGCAGCTTAGCGGAGTACCAGCCCCAGCATTTT

size: NA
D: NA
J: TRBJ2-6
V: TRBV24-1
CDR3: CATGTAGANVLTF
DNA: TGTGCCACCGGTACGGCTGGGGCCAACGTCCTGACTTTC

size: few
D: NA
J: TRBJ2-5
V: TRBV20-1
CDR3: CSADNVALQETQYF
DNA: TGCAGTGCCGACAACGTAGCCCTGCAAGAGACCCAGTACTTC

size: NA
D: TRBD2
J: TRBJ2-1
V: TRBV19
CDR3: CASRIETSGLMDRNEQFF
DNA: TGTGCCAGTAGGATTGAGACTAGCGGGTTGATGGATCGTAATGAGCAGTTCTTC

size: NA
D: NA
J: TRBJ1-1
V: TRBV11-2
CDR3: CASSLGGAQKAFF
DNA: TGTGCCAGCAGCTTGGGCGGGGCTCAAAAAGCTTTCTTT

size: NA
D: NA
J: TRBJ2-5
V: TRBV24-1
CDR3: CATSDRGTTGETQYF
DNA: TGTGCCACCAGTGATCGAGGGACCACGGGGGAGACCCAGTACTTC

size: many
D: TRBD2
J: TRBJ2-3
V: TRBV28
CDR3: CASSFRLAGDSRTDTQYF
DNA: TGTGCCAGCAGTTTCCGTCTAGCGGGAGACTCGAGGACAGATACGCAGTATTTT

size: many
D: NA
J: TRBJ2-3
V: TRBV28
CDR3: CASRDNRGTDTQYF
DNA: TGTGCCAGCAGGGACAACAGGGGCACAGATACGCAGTATTTT

size: NA
D: TRBD2
J: TRBJ2-5
V: TRBV2
CDR3: CASRVDVAGVPETQYF
DNA: TGTGCCAGCAGAGTAGACGTAGCGGGAGTGCCAGAGACCCAGTACTTC

size: NA
D: TRBD2
J: TRBJ2-1
V: TRBV5-4
CDR3: CASSSGLAGVPSYNEQFF
DNA: TGTGCCAGCAGCTCGGGACTAGCGGGAGTTCCCTCCTACAATGAGCAGTTCTTC

size: NA
D: TRBD1
J: TRBJ2-1
V: TRBV4-1
CDR3: CASSYRDRGTYEQFF
DNA: TGCGCCAGCAGCTACCGGGACAGGGGCACCTACGAGCAGTTCTTC

size: once
D: NA
J: TRBJ2-7
V: TRBV6-2/TRBV6-3
CDR3: CASSYGGLGYEQQF
DNA: TGTGCCAGCAGTTACGGAGGACTCGGGTACGAGCAGCAATTC

size: NA
D: NA
J: TRBJ2-7
V: TRBV20-1
CDR3: CSARDPRQVYEQYF
DNA: TGCAGTGCTAGAGACCCCCGGCAGGTCTACGAGCAGTACTTC

size: NA
D: NA
J: TRBJ1-2
V: TRBV19
CDR3: CASTMAGRDGNYGHTF
DNA: TGTGCCAGTACAATGGCAGGAAGGGACGGGAACTATGGCCACACCTTC

size: few
D: NA
J: TRBJ1-6
V: TRBV2
CDR3: CARAASYNSPLHF
DNA: TGTGCCAGGGCGGCCTCCTATAATTCACCCCTCCACTTT

size: many
D: TRBD1
J: TRBJ2-1
V: TRBV15
CDR3: CATSRSGTGSYNEQFF
DNA: TGTGCCACCAGCAGATCCGGGACAGGGTCCTACAATGAGCAGTTCTTC

size: few
D: TRBD2
J: TRBJ2-1
V: TRBV4-1
CDR3: CASSQDPGSGIQNEQFF
DNA: TGCGCCAGCAGCCAAGATCCAGGAAGCGGGATTCAGAATGAGCAGTTCTTC

size: few
D: TRBD1
J: TRBJ2-1
V: TRBV20-1
CDR3: CSAPSRDRGYHEQFF
DNA: TGCAGTGCTCCTAGCCGGGACAGGGGTTACCATGAGCAGTTCTTC

size: once
D: TRBD2
J: TRBJ2-1
V: TRBV20-1
CDR3: CSPRGASGKAGFF
DNA: TGCAGTCCTAGAGGAGCTAGCGGTAAAGCAGGGTTCTTC

size: many
D: NA
J: TRBJ1-5
V: TRBV27
CDR3: CASSLMATGQPQHF
DNA: TGTGCCAGCAGTTTAATGGCGACCGGGCAGCCCCAGCATTTT

size: NA
D: TRBD1
J: TRBJ2-2
V: TRBV6-5
CDR3: CASSTYRGNTGELFF
DNA: TGTGCCAGCAGCACCTACAGGGGGAACACCGGGGAGCTGTTTTTT